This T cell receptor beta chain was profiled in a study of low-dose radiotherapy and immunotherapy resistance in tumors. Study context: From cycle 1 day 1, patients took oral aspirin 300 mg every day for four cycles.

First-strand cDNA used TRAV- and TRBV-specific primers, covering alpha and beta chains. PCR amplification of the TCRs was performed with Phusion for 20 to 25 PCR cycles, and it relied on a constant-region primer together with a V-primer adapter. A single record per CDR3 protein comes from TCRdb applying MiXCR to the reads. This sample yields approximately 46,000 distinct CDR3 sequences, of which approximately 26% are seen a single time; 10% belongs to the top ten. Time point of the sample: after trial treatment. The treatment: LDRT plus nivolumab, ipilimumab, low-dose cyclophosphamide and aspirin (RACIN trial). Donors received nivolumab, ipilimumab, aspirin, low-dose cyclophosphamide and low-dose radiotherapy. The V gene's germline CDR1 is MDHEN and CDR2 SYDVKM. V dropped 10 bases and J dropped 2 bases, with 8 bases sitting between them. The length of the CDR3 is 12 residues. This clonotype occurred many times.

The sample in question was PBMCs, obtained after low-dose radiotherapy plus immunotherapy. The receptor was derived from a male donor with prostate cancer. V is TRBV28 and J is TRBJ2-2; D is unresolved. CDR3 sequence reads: CAIYGNTGELFF. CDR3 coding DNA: TGTGCCATATATGGAAACACCGGGGAGCTGTTTTTT.